Below, 12 T cell receptor beta chains from the same sample are listed, as sequenced in a study of T cell changes during pregnancy in multiple sclerosis. Profiling relied on immunoSEQ multiplex PCR, and the TCRdb table lists in-frame clones only, not all of them. The table shows some 60,000 clones, with around 93% occurring only once. Specimen: peripheral blood, collected after pregnancy. These receptors originate from a female donor in good health, enrolled as a control in a pregnancy study.

V and J are TRBV5-1 and TRBJ2-1; TRBD2 aligns across 11 bases. Germline V gives CDR1 SGHRS, CDR2 YFSETQ. The CDR3 has 17 residues. Trimming took 0 bases from V and 10 from J; bases not matched to a gene: 12. The CDR3 loop is CASSLAGLADLLREQFF. In DNA form, the CDR3 reads TGCGCCAGCAGCTTGGCGGGACTAGCGGACCTCTTGAGGGAGCAGTTCTTC.

The CDR3 reads CASSAAGVETEAFF. The CDR3 region has the DNA TGTGCCAGCAGCGCCGCAGGGGTAGAGACTGAAGCTTTCTTT. The J gene is TRBJ1-1, the V gene TRBV9; D is possibly TRBD1 (6 bases). V gave up 3 bases and J gave up 5 bases, with 14 bases separating them. Germline CDR1 and CDR2: SGDLS and YYNGEE. The CDR3 contains 14 residues. The full variable domain, in which reference TRBV9 and TRBJ1-1 provide the parts outside the CDR3, is DSGVTQTPKHLITATGQRVTLRCSPRSGDLSVYWYQQSLDQGLQFLIQYYNGEERAKGNILERFSAQQFPDLHSELNLSSLELGDSALYFCASSAAGVETEAFFGQGTRLTVV.

The gene calls are TRBV7-8 and TRBJ1-5; possible D gene TRBD1, 5 bases. From germline, CDR1 is SGHVS and CDR2 FQNEAQ. Trimming left V 2 bases short and J 1 base short, with 12 bases between. This CDR3 has 16 residues. The CDR3 bases are TGTGCCAGCAGCTTACGGGAGGCAGGGAGCAATCAGCCCCAGCATTTT. Translation: CASSLREAGSNQPQHF.

About this clone itself: Sequence at one end of the junction differs from germline and may be a read error. Other nucleotide sequences in the sample specify the same CDR3. The genes are TRBV5-1 and TRBJ2-1, with 10 nucleotides matching TRBD2. This CDR3 contains 17 residues. Per germline, CDR1 SGHRS and CDR2 YFSETQ. The CDR3 DNA reads TGTGCCAGCAGCTCTGGGGGTAGCGGGAGGCCTCGGAATGAGCAGTTCTTC. Translated: CASSSGGSGRPRNEQFF.

This chain connects TRBV6-6 to TRBJ1-5; the D gene is possibly TRBD1 (5 bases). Between the trimmed V and J ends, which lost 6 bases and 6 bases, there was a span of 18 bases. The CDR3 sequence is 15 residues long. Germline values: CDR1 MNHNY, CDR2 SVGAGI (reference sequence). The CDR3, as DNA: TGTGCCAGCAGCTACGACAGCCAGGGTTTTCAGCCCCAGCATTTT. Translation gives CASSYDSQGFQPQHF.

V is TRBV2 and J is TRBJ1-2, with 8 bases matching TRBD1. J lost 0 bases, V lost 5 bases, and 8 bases had no gene match. The germline gives CDR1 SNHLY, CDR2 FYNNEI. This CDR3 contains 16 residues. DNA for the CDR3: TGTGCCAGCAGTCGGACAGGGTCCCCTTCTAACTATGGCTACACCTTC. Translating it yields CASSRTGSPSNYGYTF.

The genes are TRBV7-6 and TRBJ2-7; 7 nucleotides align to TRBD2. In germline, CDR1 is SGHVS, CDR2 FNYEAQ. Germline trimming cut 3 bases from V and 5 bases from J; bases unmatched to any gene: 4. CDR3 length: 13 residues. The chain's CDR3 is CASSLGGSNEQYF. In DNA, the CDR3 is TGTGCCAGCAGCTTGGGCGGGAGCAACGAGCAGTACTTC. Complete variable domain (other parts from reference TRBV7-6 and TRBJ2-7): GAGVSQSPRYKVTKRGQDVALRCDPISGHVSLYWYRQALGQGPEFLTYFNYEAQQDKSGLPNDRFSAERPEGSISTLTIQRTEQRDSAMYRCASSLGGSNEQYFGPGTRLTVT.

This clone was observed a few times. V and J are TRBV4-2 and TRBJ2-2; 7 bases agree with TRBD2. This CDR3 is 14 amino acids long. CDR1 and CDR2 from the germline V gene are LGHNA and YNFKEQ. Trimming at V came to 5 bases and at J to 3 bases, leaving 3 bases not matched to a gene. In DNA, the CDR3 is TGTGCCAGCAGCGGGGAGGGAGACACCGGGGAGCTGTTTTTT. As protein: CASSGEGDTGELFF.

The chain has TRBV27 and TRBJ1-1; no reliable D call. The germline gives CDR1 MNHEY, CDR2 SMNVEV (reference sequence). The V end was cut by 4 bases, the J end by 7 bases, with 10 bases between. This CDR3 comprises 12 residues. CDR3 sequence reads: CASSSSRGEAFF. The CDR3 DNA sequence: TGTGCCAGCAGTTCAAGCCGGGGTGAAGCTTTCTTT.

The chain joins TRBV9 to TRBJ2-1, with TRBD1 matching 11 bases. This CDR3 region has 15 residues. The V and J ends lost 2 bases and 4 bases, in that order; junction bases with no gene match: 2. Germline V gene sequence: CDR1 SGDLS, CDR2 YYNGEE. CDR3 DNA: TGTGCCAGCAGCGTGGGGACAGGGGGTTACAATGAGCAGTTCTTC. This encodes CASSVGTGGYNEQFF.

CDR3 DNA sequence: TGTGCCAGCAGTCCCTCCGGGACTAGCGGGTTATTCACAGATACGCAGTATTTT. This encodes CASSPSGTSGLFTDTQYF. The V gene is TRBV27, the J gene TRBJ2-3; the match to TRBD2 covers 12 bases. The CDR3 totals 18 residues. Germline CDR1 is MNHEY and CDR2 is SMNVEV (reference sequence). V gave up 5 bases and J gave up 2 bases; unmatched junction bases: 11.

This clone was recorded only once. The rearrangement joins TRBV6-1 to TRBJ2-5; 8 nucleotides match TRBD2. Germline V gene lookup returns CDR1 MNHNS and CDR2 SASEGT. CDR3 size: 15 residues. V lost 5 bases and J lost 5; bases outside the gene matches: 10. The CDR3 sequence: CASSPGLAQWETQYF. In DNA form, the CDR3 reads TGTGCCAGCAGTCCTGGACTAGCTCAATGGGAGACCCAGTACTTC.